This T cell receptor beta chain was sequenced for a study of T cell responses to AZD1222 COVID-19 vaccine. This clone was seen a few times. The antigen is undetermined. Study-wide points: Mostly white British, mostly female donors; authors suggested clonal diversity may be underestimated. In the spike-specific TCR repertoire, nearly half reportedly target unmutated variant regions. The peak T cell response came first, and repertoires were sampled only after it.

CDR1 is SNHLY, CDR2 FYNNEI, per germline. Trimming took 5 bases from V and 0 from J, leaving 13 bases between them. This CDR3 is built from 16 residues. Profiled with immunoSEQ multiplex PCR; TCRdb holds only in-frame clones, not every one. This table holds about 130,000 clones, approximately 94% found once. The clonotype originates from an adult in good health. The J gene is TRBJ1-4, the V gene TRBV2; D gene uncertain. The sequenced sample was peripheral blood, obtained on day 0 of AZD1222 vaccination. The CDR3 coding sequence is TGTGCCAGCAGTTCTTTTGGGCCCTCAACTAATGAAAAACTGTTTTTT. This translates into CASSSFGPSTNEKLFF.